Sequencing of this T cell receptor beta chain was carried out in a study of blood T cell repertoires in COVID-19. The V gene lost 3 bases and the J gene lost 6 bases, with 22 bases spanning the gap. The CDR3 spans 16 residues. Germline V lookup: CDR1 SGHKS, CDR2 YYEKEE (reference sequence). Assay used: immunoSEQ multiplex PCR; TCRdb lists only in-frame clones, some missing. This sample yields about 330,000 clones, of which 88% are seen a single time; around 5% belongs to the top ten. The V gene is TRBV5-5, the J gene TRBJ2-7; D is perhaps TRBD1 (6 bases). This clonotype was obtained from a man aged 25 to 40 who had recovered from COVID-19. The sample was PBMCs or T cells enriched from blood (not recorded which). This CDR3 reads CASSSMKGDRTFEQYF. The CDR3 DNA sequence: TGTGCCAGCAGCTCAATGAAAGGAGACAGGACCTTCGAGCAGTACTTC.